This T cell receptor beta chain was recovered during a study of regulatory T cells in long-lasting Graves disease. TCR beta libraries were built with iRepertoire HTBI primers and Arm-PCR of CDR3 regions. TCRdb used MiXCR to reprocess the multiplex PCR reads, holding one entry per CDR3 protein. Of about 470,000 distinct CDR3 sequences in the sample, about 15% were seen once. CDR3 length: 17 residues. Trimming removed 7 bases from V and 0 bases from J; junction bases left unmatched: 12. The germline V gene encodes CDR1 MGHDK and CDR2 SYGVNS. The time point was: newly diagnosed GD, antithyroid drugs for less than 3 months. After RNA was extracted from PBMCs, the TCR library was made from it. The same data also went into a second study, on T cells in Graves' hyperthyroidism and ophthalmopathy.

The receptor was isolated from a woman in her thirties with Graves disease. Sequenced material: peripheral blood mononuclear cells (PBMCs), taken at new diagnosis, from a patient treated with antithyroid drugs. The chain employs TRBV25-1 and TRBJ1-1; 9 bases line up with TRBD1. This CDR3 is CASNPGQGRGMNTEAFF. The CDR3 bases are TGTGCCAGCAACCCCGGACAGGGGAGAGGTATGAACACTGAAGCTTTCTTT.